This T cell receptor (beta chain) was sequenced in a study of cytomegalovirus exposure and HLA in healthy donors. Study findings and constraints: Sequence variants that were highly shared formed a cluster that was likely a sequencing artifact. Later analysis associated a missense DCLRE1C variant with TCR beta V- and J-gene trimming. When a later analysis compared HLA-associated TCR beta chains with equally common others, the HLA-associated chains turned out to be more clonally expanded and to have lower generation probabilities. Accurate prediction of HLA-A and HLA-B alleles (for most subjects) was reportedly achieved from TCR beta sequences.

This CDR3 spans 14 amino acids. Of note for this clone: As yet, its antigen is unknown.

A multiplex PCR was run with 60 Vbeta primers and 13 Jbeta primers. The repertoire was sequenced with immunoSEQ multiplex PCR; TCRdb's copy has only in-frame clones and lacks some. Found here are roughly 100,000 clones, roughly 79% of them singletons; the top ten hold about 4.1%. What was sequenced was PBMCs. This sequence joins TRBV12-1 and TRBJ2-1; the table's D call TRBD2 went unverified against the DNA. TRBV12-1 is an annotated pseudogene. The sequence was collected from a man aged 50 or older in good health and CMV-seropositive. CDR3: CASSSGTRANEQFF. CDR3 bases: TGTGCCAGCAGCTCCGGGACTAGGGCCAATGAGCAGTTCTTC.